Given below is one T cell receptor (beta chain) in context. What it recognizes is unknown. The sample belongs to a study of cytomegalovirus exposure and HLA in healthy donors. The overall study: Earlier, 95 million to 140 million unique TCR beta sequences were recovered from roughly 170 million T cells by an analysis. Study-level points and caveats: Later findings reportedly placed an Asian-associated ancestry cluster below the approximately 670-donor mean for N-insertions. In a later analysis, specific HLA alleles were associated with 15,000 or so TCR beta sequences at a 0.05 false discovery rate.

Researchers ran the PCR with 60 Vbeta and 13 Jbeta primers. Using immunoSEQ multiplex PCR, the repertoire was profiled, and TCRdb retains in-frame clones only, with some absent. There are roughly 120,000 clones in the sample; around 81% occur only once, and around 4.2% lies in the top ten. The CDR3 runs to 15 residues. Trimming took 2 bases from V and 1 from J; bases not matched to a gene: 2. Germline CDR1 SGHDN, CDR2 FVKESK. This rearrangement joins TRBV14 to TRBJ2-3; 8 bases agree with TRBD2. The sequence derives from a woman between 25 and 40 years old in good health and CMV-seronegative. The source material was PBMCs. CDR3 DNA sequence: TGTGCCAGCAGCCAAATCGGGAGGGGCACAGATACGCAGTATTTT. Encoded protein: CASSQIGRGTDTQYF.